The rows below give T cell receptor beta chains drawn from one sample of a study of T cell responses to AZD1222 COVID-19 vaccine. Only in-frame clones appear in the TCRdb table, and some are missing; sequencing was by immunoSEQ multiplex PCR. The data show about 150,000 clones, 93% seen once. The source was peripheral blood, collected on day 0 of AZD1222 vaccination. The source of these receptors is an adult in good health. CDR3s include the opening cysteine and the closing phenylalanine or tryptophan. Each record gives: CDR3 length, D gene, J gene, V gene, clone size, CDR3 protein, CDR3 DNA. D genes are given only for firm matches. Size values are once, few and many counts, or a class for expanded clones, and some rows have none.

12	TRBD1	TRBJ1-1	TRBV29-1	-	CSANRDSTEAFF	TGCAGCGCGAATAGGGACAGCACTGAAGCTTTCTTT
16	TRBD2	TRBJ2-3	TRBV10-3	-	CAISESRAGGADTQYF	TGTGCCATCAGTGAGTCTAGGGCGGGAGGTGCAGATACGCAGTATTTT
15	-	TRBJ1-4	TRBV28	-	CASSPTGWTNEKLFF	TGTGCCAGCAGTCCAACAGGGTGGACTAATGAAAAACTGTTTTTT
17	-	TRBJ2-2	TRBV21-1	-	CASSRGGRGFSSGELFF	TGTGCCAGCAGCAGGGGAGGCAGGGGGTTCAGTAGCGGGGAGCTGTTTTTT
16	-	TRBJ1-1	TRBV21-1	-	CASSKVRTGPNTEAFF	TGTGCCAGCAGCAAAGTGAGGACAGGCCCGAACACTGAAGCTTTCTTT
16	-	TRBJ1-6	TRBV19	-	CASSIRQGQNYSPLHF	TGTGCCAGTAGTATTCGCCAGGGGCAAAACTATTCACCCCTCCACTTT
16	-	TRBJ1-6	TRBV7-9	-	CASSLQGLGNNSPLHF	TGTGCCAGCAGCCTACAGGGACTCGGCAATAATTCACCCCTCCACTTT
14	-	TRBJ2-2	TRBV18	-	CASSPPAGAGELFF	TGTGCCAGCTCACCACCGGCAGGGGCCGGGGAGCTGTTTTTT
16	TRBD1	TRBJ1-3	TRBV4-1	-	CASSQAYRGLGNTIYF	TGCGCCAGCAGCCAAGCGTACAGGGGGCTTGGAAACACCATATATTTT
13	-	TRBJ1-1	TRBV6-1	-	CASSEAQNTEAFF	TGTGCCAGCAGTGAAGCCCAGAACACTGAAGCTTTCTTT
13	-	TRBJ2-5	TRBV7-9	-	CASNTAGRETQYF	TGTGCCAGCAACACAGCAGGGAGGGAGACCCAGTACTTC
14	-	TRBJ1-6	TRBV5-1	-	CASSLYGSDSPLHF	TGCGCCAGCAGCTTGTACGGGTCGGATTCACCCCTCCACTTT
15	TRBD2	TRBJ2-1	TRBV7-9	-	CASSLEGLAGGEQFF	TGTGCCAGCAGCTTAGAAGGACTAGCGGGTGGTGAGCAGTTCTTC
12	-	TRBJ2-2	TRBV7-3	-	CASSLITGELFF	TGTGCCAGCAGCTTAATTACCGGGGAGCTGTTTTTT
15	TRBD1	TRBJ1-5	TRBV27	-	CASSPRTGFREPQHF	TGTGCCAGCAGTCCGCGGACAGGGTTCAGGGAGCCCCAGCATTTT
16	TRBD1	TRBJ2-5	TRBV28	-	CASANPGQGSRETQYF	TGTGCCAGCGCAAACCCGGGACAGGGGAGTCGAGAGACCCAGTACTTC
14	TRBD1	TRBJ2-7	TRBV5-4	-	CASRAGTGSYEQYF	TGTGCCAGCAGAGCCGGGACAGGCTCCTACGAGCAGTACTTC
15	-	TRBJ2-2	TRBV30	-	CAWSRLAPNTGELFF	TGTGCCTGGAGCCGCCTAGCTCCGAACACCGGGGAGCTGTTTTTT
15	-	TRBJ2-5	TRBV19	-	CASSTSFTRGETQYF	TGTGCCAGTAGTACTTCCTTCACTAGAGGGGAGACCCAGTACTTC
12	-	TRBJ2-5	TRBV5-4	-	CASSLDRETQYF	TGTGCCAGCAGCCTAGACCGAGAGACCCAGTACTTC
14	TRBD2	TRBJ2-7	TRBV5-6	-	CASSLAGLASEQYF	TGTGCCAGCAGCTTGGCTGGACTAGCTAGTGAGCAGTACTTC
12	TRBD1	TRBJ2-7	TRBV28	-	CASKTGTYEQYF	TGTGCCAGCAAGACAGGGACCTACGAGCAGTACTTC
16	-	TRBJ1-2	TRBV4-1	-	CASSQVGRALNYGYTF	TGCGCCAGCAGCCAAGTGGGAAGGGCCCTTAACTATGGCTACACCTTC
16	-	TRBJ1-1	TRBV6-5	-	CASSYSKGGLSTEAFF	TGTGCCAGCAGTTACTCGAAGGGGGGGCTATCCACTGAAGCTTTCTTT
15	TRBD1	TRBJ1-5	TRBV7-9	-	CASSLSRGPNQPQHF	TGTGCCAGCAGCTTATCAAGGGGGCCCAATCAGCCCCAGCATTTT
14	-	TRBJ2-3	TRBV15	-	CATSREFSTDTQYF	TGTGCCACCAGCAGAGAATTCAGTACAGATACGCAGTATTTT
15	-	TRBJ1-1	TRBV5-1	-	CASSLVLRGNTEAFF	TGCGCCAGCAGCTTGGTCTTGAGGGGCAACACTGAAGCTTTCTTT
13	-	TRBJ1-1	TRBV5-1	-	CASSSGQNTEAFF	TGCGCCAGCAGCTCGGGACAGAACACTGAAGCTTTCTTT
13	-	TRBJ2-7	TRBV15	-	CATSSGTSYEQYF	TGTGCCACCAGCAGCGGTACCTCCTACGAGCAGTACTTC
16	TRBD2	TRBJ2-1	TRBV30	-	CAWTRTSGRVYNEQFF	TGTGCCTGGACCCGGACTAGCGGGAGGGTCTACAATGAGCAGTTCTTC
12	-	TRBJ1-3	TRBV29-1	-	CSVESSGNTIYF	TGCAGCGTTGAGAGCTCTGGAAACACCATATATTTT
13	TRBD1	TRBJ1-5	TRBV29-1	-	CSAGQGDNQPQHF	TGCAGCGCTGGACAGGGCGACAATCAGCCCCAGCATTTT
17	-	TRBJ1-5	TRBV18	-	CASSSGRQLYSNQPQHF	TGTGCCAGCTCATCGGGACGTCAACTTTATAGCAATCAGCCCCAGCATTTT
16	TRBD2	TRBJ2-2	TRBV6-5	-	CASSYSGLLNTGELFF	TGTGCCAGCAGTTACTCGGGACTACTAAACACCGGGGAGCTGTTTTTT
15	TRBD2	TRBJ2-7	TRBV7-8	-	CASSPLRTSSYEQYF	TGTGCCAGCAGCCCCCTAAGGACTAGCTCCTACGAGCAGTACTTC
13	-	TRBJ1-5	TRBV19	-	CASSKTQNQAQHF	TGTGCCAGTAGTAAAACCCAGAATCAGGCCCAGCATTTT
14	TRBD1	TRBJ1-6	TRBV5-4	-	CASSSGTVNSPLHF	TGTGCCAGCAGCTCAGGGACAGTCAATTCACCCCTCCACTTT
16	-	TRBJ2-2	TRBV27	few	CASSFGRESGTGELFF	TGTGCCAGCAGTTTTGGCAGGGAGAGTGGCACCGGGGAGCTGTTTTTT
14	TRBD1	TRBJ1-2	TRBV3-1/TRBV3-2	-	CASSSDRGSYGYTF	TGTGCCAGCAGCTCCGACAGGGGAAGCTATGGCTACACCTTC
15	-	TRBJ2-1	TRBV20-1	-	CSASSFQSSYNEQFF	TGCAGTGCTAGTAGCTTCCAGAGCTCCTACAATGAGCAGTTCTTC
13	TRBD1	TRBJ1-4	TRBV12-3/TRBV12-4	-	CASSPDRDEKLFF	TGTGCCAGCAGTCCCGACAGGGACGAAAAACTGTTTTTT
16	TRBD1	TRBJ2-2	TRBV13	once	CASSHLDRVTTGELFF	TGTGCCAGCAGCCATCTTGACAGGGTGACCACCGGGGAGCTGTTTTTT
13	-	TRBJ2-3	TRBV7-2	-	CASSLGQADTQYF	TGTGCCAGCAGCTTAGGCCAGGCGGATACGCAGTATTTT
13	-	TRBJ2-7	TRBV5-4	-	CASSLEPGDEQYF	TGTGCCAGCAGCTTGGAACCCGGGGATGAGCAGTACTTC
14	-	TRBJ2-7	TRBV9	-	CASSVTVTSYEQYF	TGTGCCAGCAGCGTTACAGTGACCTCCTACGAGCAGTACTTC
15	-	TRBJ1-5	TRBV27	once	CASSLSRGGNQPQHF	TGTGCCAGCAGTTTATCCCGGGGGGGCAATCAGCCCCAGCATTTT
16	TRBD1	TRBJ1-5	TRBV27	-	CASSLLGQATNQPQHF	TGTGCCAGCAGTTTATTGGGACAGGCGACCAATCAGCCCCAGCATTTT
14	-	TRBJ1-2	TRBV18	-	CASSLAGSNYGYTF	TGTGCCAGCTCATTGGCGGGGTCGAACTATGGCTACACCTTC
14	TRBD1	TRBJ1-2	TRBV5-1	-	CASSNPDRGGGYTF	TGCGCCAGCAGCAACCCCGACAGGGGAGGGGGCTACACCTTC
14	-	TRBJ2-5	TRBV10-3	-	CAIRKTPLQETQYF	TGTGCCATCAGAAAGACGCCGCTCCAAGAGACCCAGTACTTC
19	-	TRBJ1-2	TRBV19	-	CASSIDRIGERRGEYGYTF	TGTGCCAGTAGTATAGATCGAATTGGGGAGCGCAGGGGCGAGTATGGCTACACCTTC
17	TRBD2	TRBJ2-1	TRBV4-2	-	CASSQTGGLAGYNEQFF	TGTGCCAGCAGCCAAACTGGGGGACTAGCTGGCTACAATGAGCAGTTCTTC
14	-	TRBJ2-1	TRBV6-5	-	CASRPTGVVVEQFF	TGTGCCAGCAGACCTACCGGTGTAGTCGTTGAGCAGTTCTTC
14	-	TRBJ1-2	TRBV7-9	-	CASSLVSGVYGYTF	TGTGCCAGCAGCTTAGTTTCAGGGGTCTATGGCTACACCTTC
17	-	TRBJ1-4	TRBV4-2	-	CASSQDPQASSNEKLFF	TGTGCCAGCAGCCAAGATCCGCAGGCCTCCTCTAATGAAAAACTGTTTTTT